A selection of T cell receptor beta chains follows, all from one sample in a study of T cell responses to AZD1222 COVID-19 vaccine. This table comes from immunoSEQ multiplex PCR, and its TCRdb copy is limited to in-frame clones, with some not included. The repertoire includes about 94,000 clones, less than 85% of them detected once, and more than 4% sits in the top ten. The sequences come from peripheral blood, collected 28 days after the second AZD1222 dose. These receptor sequences come from an adult who received the AZD1222 COVID-19 vaccine. CDR3s include the opening cysteine and the closing phenylalanine or tryptophan. D genes are given only for firm matches. Clone size is given for some rows only: seen once, a few or many times, or a class if the clone is expanded.

v_call	clone_size	d_call	j_call	cdr3_nt	cdr3_aa
TRBV12-3/TRBV12-4	-	-	TRBJ1-2	TGTGCCAGCAGTTTCCGGACGTATGGCTACACCTTC	CASSFRTYGYTF
TRBV24-1	-	TRBD2	TRBJ2-5	TGTGCCACCATCAACCCTAAGGGCGGGAGTCCCTTTTCTGAGACCCAGTACTTC	CATINPKGGSPFSETQYF
TRBV20-1	-	-	TRBJ2-1	TGCAGTGCTAGGGGTCACAATGAGCAGTTCTTC	CSARGHNEQFF
TRBV7-3	-	-	TRBJ2-3	TGTGCCAGCAGCTTAAACCCGTCAGATACGCAGTATTTT	CASSLNPSDTQYF
TRBV7-2	-	-	TRBJ1-4	TGTGCCAGCAGGCGAGGCGGGGCTAATGAAAAACTGTTTTTT	CASRRGGANEKLFF
TRBV7-2	-	TRBD2	TRBJ2-3	TGTGCCAGCAGCTTAGAACCGGGCGGGGGGTTCGGCACAGATACGCAGTATTTT	CASSLEPGGGFGTDTQYF
TRBV7-9	-	-	TRBJ1-1	TGTGCCAGCAGCTTAGCAACACTCAACACTGAAGCTTTCTTT	CASSLATLNTEAFF
TRBV7-8	-	TRBD1	TRBJ2-1	TGTGCCAGCAGCCGACACTTCGGACAGGACATCGATGAGCAGTTCTTC	CASSRHFGQDIDEQFF
TRBV7-9	once	TRBD2	TRBJ2-7	TGTGCCAGCAGCTTAGTCCTCCACACTAGCGGATTCTCCTACGAGCAGTACTTC	CASSLVLHTSGFSYEQYF
TRBV6-6	-	TRBD1	TRBJ1-2	TGTGCCAGCAGCACGGACAGGCCTAACTATGGCTACACCTTC	CASSTDRPNYGYTF
TRBV27	-	TRBD1	TRBJ1-2	TGTGCCAGCAGTTCCTCTGTGGACAGGGACTATGGCTACACCTTC	CASSSSVDRDYGYTF
TRBV5-1	-	-	TRBJ1-4	TGCGCCAGCAGCGCGGACGGACTGTATGAAAAACTGTTTTTT	CASSADGLYEKLFF
TRBV5-1	-	-	TRBJ1-2	TGCGCCAGCCGGGGGGAGACGGCTAACTATGGCTACACCTTC	CASRGETANYGYTF
TRBV10-3	-	TRBD2	TRBJ2-1	TGTGCCATCAGTACTAGCGCCGGCTCCTACAATGAGCAGTTCTTC	CAISTSAGSYNEQFF
TRBV24-1	-	-	TRBJ2-1	TGTGCCACCAGTGATCACCGAACGGTCGGCAATGAGCAGTTCTTC	CATSDHRTVGNEQFF
TRBV5-4	-	-	TRBJ2-5	TGTGCCAGCAGCTTGGCGGAGGGCGGAGAGACCCAGTACTTC	CASSLAEGGETQYF
TRBV4-1	-	TRBD1	TRBJ1-1	TGCGCCAGCAGCCAGGGGGGACAGGGGAACACTGAAGCTTTCTTT	CASSQGGQGNTEAFF
TRBV28	-	TRBD1	TRBJ1-2	TGTGCCAGCAGTACCGGGACAGCGGGGCCCTTATATGGCTACACCTTC	CASSTGTAGPLYGYTF
TRBV7-2	-	TRBD2	TRBJ2-3	TGTGCCAGCAGCCCCGTACCAGCGGGAGGGCCGGGGGATACGCAGTATTTT	CASSPVPAGGPGDTQYF
TRBV18	-	TRBD1	TRBJ2-7	TGTGCCAGCTCACCACAAGACAGGGTCTACGAGCAGTACTTC	CASSPQDRVYEQYF
TRBV15	-	-	TRBJ1-2	TGTGCCACCAGAGAACCCCCAGGAAATGGCTACACCTTC	CATREPPGNGYTF
TRBV5-6	-	-	TRBJ2-7	TGTGCCAGCAGCCAAGGGGTCGAGCAGTACTTC	CASSQGVEQYF
TRBV29-1	-	-	TRBJ1-2	TGCAGCGTTGTGGACAATAACTATGGCTACACCTTC	CSVVDNNYGYTF
TRBV19	-	-	TRBJ2-5	TGTGCCAGTAGTAATTTGGGGGCGCGGACAGAGACCCAGTACTTC	CASSNLGARTETQYF
TRBV7-9	-	TRBD2	TRBJ2-1	TGTGCCAGCAGCTTAGGGGCTAGCGGGAGCCATGAGCAGTTCTTC	CASSLGASGSHEQFF
TRBV7-2	-	-	TRBJ2-4	TGTGCCAGCAGCTCCAAAAACATTCAGTACTTC	CASSSKNIQYF
TRBV5-8	-	TRBD2	TRBJ2-7	TGTGCCAGCAGCCGAGGGACTAGCGACGGCTACGAGCAGTACTTC	CASSRGTSDGYEQYF
TRBV28	few	TRBD1	TRBJ2-7	TGTGCCAGCACCTTAGGGACAGGGGAGTACGAGCAGTACTTC	CASTLGTGEYEQYF
TRBV12-3/TRBV12-4	-	-	TRBJ1-2	TGTGCCAGCAGTTTAGCCAGGCGGGTTGGCTACACCTTC	CASSLARRVGYTF
TRBV27	once	TRBD1	TRBJ2-1	TGTGCCAGCAGTTTAGGGACAGGGAGCCTTGAGCAGTTCTTC	CASSLGTGSLEQFF
TRBV7-8	few	-	TRBJ1-4	TGTGCCAGCAGCTTCCTCGGTGAAAAACTGTTTTTT	CASSFLGEKLFF
TRBV30	-	-	TRBJ1-4	TGTGCCTGGAGAGGAGACGTGAATGAAAAACTGTTTTTT	CAWRGDVNEKLFF
TRBV27	-	-	TRBJ2-7	TGTGCCAGCGGTTATTCCGACGAGCAGTACTTC	CASGYSDEQYF
TRBV3-1/TRBV3-2	-	-	TRBJ2-2	TGTGCCAGCAGCCAAGGGTCCGCGGGCCGGAGGGATTCCGGGGAGCTGTTTTTT	CASSQGSAGRRDSGELFF
TRBV2	-	-	TRBJ2-1	TGTGCCAGCAGTGAAATTGGACCCGGGCCTTCCAATGAGCAGTTCTTC	CASSEIGPGPSNEQFF
TRBV3-1/TRBV3-2	-	TRBD1	TRBJ1-5	TGTGCCAGCAGCCTAAAGGGGGCCGGCAATCAGCCCCAGCATTTT	CASSLKGAGNQPQHF
TRBV27	-	TRBD1	TRBJ2-2	TGTGCCAGCAGCCGTGGGACAGGGGTAAACACCGGGGAGCTGTTTTTT	CASSRGTGVNTGELFF
TRBV5-4	once	TRBD2	TRBJ2-1	TGTGCCAGCAGCTTGGCCGTAGGACTAGCGTATTATGAGCAGTTCTTC	CASSLAVGLAYYEQFF
TRBV4-2	-	TRBD2	TRBJ2-2	TGTGCCAGCAGCCCTAGCGGGGGGGTCACCGGGGAGCTGTTTTTT	CASSPSGGVTGELFF
TRBV7-2	-	-	TRBJ1-5	TGTGCCAGCAGCCCCACCGAAGGGACTCGGGATCAGCCCCAGCATTTT	CASSPTEGTRDQPQHF
TRBV5-5	once	-	TRBJ2-1	TGTGCCAGCACCCCTTGGGCGAATGAGCAGTTCTTC	CASTPWANEQFF
TRBV5-5	few	-	TRBJ1-5	TGTGCCAGCAGCTTGGCAGGGTATAGCAATCAGCCCCAGCATTTT	CASSLAGYSNQPQHF
TRBV12-3/TRBV12-4	-	TRBD1	TRBJ2-7	TGTGCCAGCAGTCCTATCAGGGGGCAGGAGCAGTACTTC	CASSPIRGQEQYF
TRBV7-9	few	TRBD1	TRBJ1-1	TGTGCCAGCAGCTCGCCCCTTCAGGGGGGAGTGAACACTGAAGCTTTCTTT	CASSSPLQGGVNTEAFF
TRBV7-3	-	TRBD2	TRBJ2-1	TGTGCCAGCAGCCCAGTCAGTGGGAGGGCCCAGAATGAGCAGTTCTTC	CASSPVSGRAQNEQFF
TRBV3-1/TRBV3-2	-	-	TRBJ1-1	TGTGCCAGCGAGAACAGGGCCGGGTACACTGAAGCTTTCTTT	CASENRAGYTEAFF
TRBV19	few	-	TRBJ2-6	TGTGCCTCTTCTTCCAGGGCCTCTGGGGCCAACGTCCTGACTTTC	CASSSRASGANVLTF
TRBV5-1	-	TRBD1	TRBJ2-2	TGCGCCAGCAGCTTCATGGCAGGGGGCTCCGGGGAGCTGTTTTTT	CASSFMAGGSGELFF
TRBV4-2	few	TRBD1	TRBJ1-4	TGTGCCAGCAGCCCGGTTGGGGGACAGATCAATGAAAAACTGTTTTTT	CASSPVGGQINEKLFF
TRBV7-3	few	TRBD1	TRBJ1-1	TGTGCCAGCAGACTGGACAGGGTGGGCACTGAAGCTTTCTTT	CASRLDRVGTEAFF
TRBV5-1	-	TRBD1	TRBJ1-2	TGCGCCAGCAGCTTGACAACAGGGGGATCGAAGAACTATGGCTACACCTTC	CASSLTTGGSKNYGYTF
TRBV2	-	TRBD2	TRBJ2-2	TGTGCCAGCAGTGGTCGGGGGGGTCCCACCGGGGAGCTGTTTTTT	CASSGRGGPTGELFF
TRBV5-1	-	TRBD1	TRBJ2-1	TGCGCCAGCAGCATAGGGGGCGTTTACAATGAGCAGTTCTTC	CASSIGGVYNEQFF